The table lists the clone carrying this T cell receptor (beta chain) with many counts. Its antigen is unidentified. The unsorted libraries were prepared from 2 million PBMCs (stored at -80 C). The sample originates from a study of neurological immune-mediated disorders. Study-wide findings and caveats: TCR clonal expansion peaked in HTLV-1-associated myelopathy patients and was lowest in multiple sclerosis patients.

TCRdb reprocessed the 5' RACE reads via MiXCR and lists one record per CDR3 protein. Of 50,000 to 65,000 distinct CDR3 sequences listed, 3.6% are singletons. The CDR3 has 15 residues. The trim removed 5 bases at V and 3 bases at J, leaving 4 bases unmatched. What was sequenced was PBMCs. This TCR derives from a man between 25 and 39 years old with multiple sclerosis. This sequence joins TRBV12-3 or TRBV12-4 and TRBJ2-7, with TRBD2 matching over 13 bases. As DNA, the CDR3 is TGTGCCAGCAGTCCTACTAGCGGGAGGGACTACGAGCAGTACTTC. Amino acid sequence: CASSPTSGRDYEQYF.